There are a few counts of the clone carrying this T cell receptor (beta chain). The antigen remains unidentified. TCRdb re-called the reads with MiXCR, one entry per CDR3 protein. The data show 100,000 to 150,000 distinct CDR3 sequences, over 30% seen once. These data originate in a study of T cell repertoires in cytomegalovirus infection. CDR1 and CDR2 from the germline V gene are SGHNT and YYREEE (reference sequence). Trimming pared 1 base from V and 13 bases from J, leaving 12 bases between. The CDR3 covers 11 residues. This specimen consisted of CD8+ T cells from cultured PBMCs, obtained from culture after CMV antigen stimulation. The clonotype was recovered from a human donor in good health (CMV status not recorded). Some clones in this sample may be carry-over from other donors' samples. The J gene is TRBJ2-7, the V gene TRBV5-4; D is possibly TRBD1 (5 bases). CDR3 in amino acids: CASSLSGMTYF. CDR3 in DNA: TGTGCCAGCAGCTTGTCAGGGATGACTTACTTC.